Listed here is a single T cell receptor beta chain. This entry comes from a study of cytomegalovirus exposure and HLA in healthy donors. The PCR had 60 Vbeta and 13 Jbeta primers. Assay used: immunoSEQ multiplex PCR; TCRdb lists only in-frame clones, some missing. The table lists approximately 170,000 clones, less than 80% of them singletons. The sample taken for sequencing was PBMCs. The TCR sequence derives from a man aged 35 to 55 in good health and CMV-seronegative.

CDR3 coding DNA: TGTGCCATCAGTGCACTAGCGGGGCACCCTTACGAGCAGTACTTC. Amino acids: CAISALAGHPYEQYF. The chain carries TRBV10-3 and TRBJ2-7; 10 nucleotides align to TRBD2. The CDR3 has 15 residues. Losses at the gene ends were 4 bases for V and 4 bases for J; bases not matched to a gene: 7. Germline V lookup: CDR1 ENHRY, CDR2 SYGVKD.